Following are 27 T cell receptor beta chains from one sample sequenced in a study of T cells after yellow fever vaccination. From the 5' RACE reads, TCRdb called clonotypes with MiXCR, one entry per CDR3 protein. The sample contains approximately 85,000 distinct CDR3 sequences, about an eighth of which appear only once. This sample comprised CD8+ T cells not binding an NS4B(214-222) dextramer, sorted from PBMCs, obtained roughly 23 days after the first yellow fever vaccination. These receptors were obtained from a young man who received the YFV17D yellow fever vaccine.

The DNA of the CDR3 is TGCAGTGCTCGGCCCCCGGCCGGGAACACCGGGGAGCTGTTTTTT. Translation: CSARPPAGNTGELFF. The V and J genes are TRBV20-1 and TRBJ2-2; no clear D gene. The germline CDR1 and CDR2 sequences are DFQATT and SNEGSKA (reference sequence). The V end lost 5 bases, the J end lost 1 base, and 14 bases lay between the germline ends. The CDR3 extends over 15 amino acids.

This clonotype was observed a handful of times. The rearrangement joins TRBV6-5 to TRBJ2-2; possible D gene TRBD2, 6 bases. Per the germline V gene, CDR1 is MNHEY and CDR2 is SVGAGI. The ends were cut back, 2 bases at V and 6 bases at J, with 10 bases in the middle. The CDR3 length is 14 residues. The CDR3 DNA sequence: TGTGCCAGCAGTTACCGACTAGTGGCCGGGGAGCTGTTTTTT. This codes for CASSYRLVAGELFF.

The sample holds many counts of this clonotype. The CDR3 is CAITTGGTTEAFF. The CDR3 bases are TGTGCCATCACAACAGGGGGAACCACTGAAGCTTTCTTT. The chain links TRBV10-3 to TRBJ1-1, with 8 nucleotides matching TRBD1. This CDR3 region has 13 residues. The J segment lost 4 bases and the V segment lost 7 bases, leaving 5 bases of the junction unmatched. Germline V lookup: CDR1 ENHRY, CDR2 SYGVKD.

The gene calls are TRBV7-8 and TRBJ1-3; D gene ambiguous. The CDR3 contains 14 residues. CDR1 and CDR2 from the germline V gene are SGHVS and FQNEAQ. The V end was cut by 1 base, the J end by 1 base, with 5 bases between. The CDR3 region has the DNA TGTGCCAGCAGCTTAGGGGGATCTGGAAACACCATATATTTT. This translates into CASSLGGSGNTIYF.

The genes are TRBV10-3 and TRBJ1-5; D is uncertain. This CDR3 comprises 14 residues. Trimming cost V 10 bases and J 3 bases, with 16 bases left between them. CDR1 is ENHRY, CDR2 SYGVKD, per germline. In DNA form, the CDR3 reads TGTGCCACACGAGATGTAGGGCCCAATCAGCCCCAGCATTTT. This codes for CATRDVGPNQPQHF.

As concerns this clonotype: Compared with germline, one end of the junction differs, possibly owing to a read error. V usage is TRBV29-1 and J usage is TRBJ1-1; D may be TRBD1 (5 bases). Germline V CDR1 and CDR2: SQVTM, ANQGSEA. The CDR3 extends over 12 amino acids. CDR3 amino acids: CSAEGESTEAFF. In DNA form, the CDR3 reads TGCAGCGCTGAAGGGGAGAGCACTGAAGCTTTCTTT.

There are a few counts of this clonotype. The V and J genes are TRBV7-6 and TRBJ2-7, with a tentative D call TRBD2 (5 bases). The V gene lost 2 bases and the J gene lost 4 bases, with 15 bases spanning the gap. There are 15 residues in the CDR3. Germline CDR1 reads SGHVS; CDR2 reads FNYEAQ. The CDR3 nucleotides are TGTGCCAGCAGCTTATCCGGCGGGTGGCAGTACGAGCAGTACTTC. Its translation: CASSLSGGWQYEQYF.

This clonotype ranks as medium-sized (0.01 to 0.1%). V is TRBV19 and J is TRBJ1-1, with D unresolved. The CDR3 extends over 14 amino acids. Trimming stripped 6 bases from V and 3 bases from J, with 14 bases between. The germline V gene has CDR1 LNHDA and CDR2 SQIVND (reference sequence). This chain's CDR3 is CASRSAGPYTEAFF. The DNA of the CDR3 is TGTGCCAGTAGGAGTGCTGGGCCCTACACTGAAGCTTTCTTT.

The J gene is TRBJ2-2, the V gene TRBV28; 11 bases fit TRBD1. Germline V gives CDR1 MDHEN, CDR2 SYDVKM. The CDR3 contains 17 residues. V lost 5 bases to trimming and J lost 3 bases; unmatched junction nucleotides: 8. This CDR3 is CASSTPDRGRHTGELFF. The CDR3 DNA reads TGTGCCAGCAGTACGCCGGACAGGGGGCGTCACACCGGGGAGCTGTTTTTT. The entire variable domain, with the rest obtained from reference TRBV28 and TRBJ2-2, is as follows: DVKVTQSSRYLVKRTGEKVFLECVQDMDHENMFWYRQDPGLGLRLIYFSYDVKMKEKGDIPEGYSVSREKKERFSLILESASTNQTSMYLCASSTPDRGRHTGELFFGEGSRLTVL.

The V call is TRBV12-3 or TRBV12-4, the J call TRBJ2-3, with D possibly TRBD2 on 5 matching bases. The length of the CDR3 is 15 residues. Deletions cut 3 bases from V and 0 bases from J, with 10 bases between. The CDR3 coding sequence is TGTGCCAGCAGTTTTTGGACTGGCAGCACAGATACGCAGTATTTT. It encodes CASSFWTGSTDTQYF.

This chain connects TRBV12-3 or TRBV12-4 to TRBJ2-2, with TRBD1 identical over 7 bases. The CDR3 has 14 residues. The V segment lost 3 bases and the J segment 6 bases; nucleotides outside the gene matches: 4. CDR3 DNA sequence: TGTGCCAGCAGTTTCGACAGGGCGGCCGGGGAGCTGTTTTTT. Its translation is CASSFDRAAGELFF.

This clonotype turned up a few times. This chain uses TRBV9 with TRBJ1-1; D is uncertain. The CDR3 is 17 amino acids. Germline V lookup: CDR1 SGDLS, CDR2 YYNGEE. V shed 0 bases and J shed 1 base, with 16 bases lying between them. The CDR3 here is CASSVGSLWGQNTEAFF. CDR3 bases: TGTGCCAGCAGCGTAGGATCTCTGTGGGGTCAGAACACTGAAGCTTTCTTT. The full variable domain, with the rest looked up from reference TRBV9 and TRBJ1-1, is DSGVTQTPKHLITATGQRVTLRCSPRSGDLSVYWYQQSLDQGLQFLIQYYNGEERAKGNILERFSAQQFPDLHSELNLSSLELGDSALYFCASSVGSLWGQNTEAFFGQGTRLTVV.

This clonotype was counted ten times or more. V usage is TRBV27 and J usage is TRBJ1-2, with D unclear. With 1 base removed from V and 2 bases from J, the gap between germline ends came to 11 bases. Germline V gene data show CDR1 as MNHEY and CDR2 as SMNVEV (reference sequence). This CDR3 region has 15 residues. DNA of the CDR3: TGTGCCAGCAGTTTATGGGGAAGGTCGAACTATGGCTACACCTTC. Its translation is CASSLWGRSNYGYTF.

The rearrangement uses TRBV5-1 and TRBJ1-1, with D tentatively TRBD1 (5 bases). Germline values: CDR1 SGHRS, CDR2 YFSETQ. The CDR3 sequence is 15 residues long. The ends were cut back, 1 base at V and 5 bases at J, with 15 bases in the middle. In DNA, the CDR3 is TGCGCCAGCAGCTTGAGTCCGGGGGTTGGTACTGAAGCTTTCTTT. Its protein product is CASSLSPGVGTEAFF.

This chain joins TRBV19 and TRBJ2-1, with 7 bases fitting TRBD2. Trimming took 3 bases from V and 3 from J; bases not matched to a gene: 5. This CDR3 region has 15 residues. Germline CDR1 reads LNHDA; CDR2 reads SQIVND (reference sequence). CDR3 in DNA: TGTGCCAGTAGTATTTTGGCGGGGGACTACAATGAGCAGTTCTTC. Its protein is CASSILAGDYNEQFF.

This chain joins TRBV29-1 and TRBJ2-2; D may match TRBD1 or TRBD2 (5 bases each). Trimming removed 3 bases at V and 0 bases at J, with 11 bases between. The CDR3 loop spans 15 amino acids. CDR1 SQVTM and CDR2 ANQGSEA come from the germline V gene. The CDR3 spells CSVEDGASNTGELFF. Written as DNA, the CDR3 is TGCAGCGTTGAGGACGGGGCATCGAACACCGGGGAGCTGTTTTTT.

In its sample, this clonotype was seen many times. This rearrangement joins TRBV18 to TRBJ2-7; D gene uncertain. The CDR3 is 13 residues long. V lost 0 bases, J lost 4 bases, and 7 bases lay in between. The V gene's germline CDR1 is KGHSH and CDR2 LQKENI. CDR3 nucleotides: TGTGCCAGCTCACCACCCACCGGGTACGAGCAGTACTTC. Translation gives CASSPPTGYEQYF.

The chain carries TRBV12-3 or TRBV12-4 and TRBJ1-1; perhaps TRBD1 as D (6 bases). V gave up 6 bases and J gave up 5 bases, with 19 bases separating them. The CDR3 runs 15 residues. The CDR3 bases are TGTGCCAGCAGCCTCCCTTGGGGGGCGGTGACTGAAGCTTTCTTT. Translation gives CASSLPWGAVTEAFF.

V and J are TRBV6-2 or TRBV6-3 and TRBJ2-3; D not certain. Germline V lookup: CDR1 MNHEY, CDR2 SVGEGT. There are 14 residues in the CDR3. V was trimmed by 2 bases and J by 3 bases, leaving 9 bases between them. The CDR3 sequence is CASSYPTSTDTQYF. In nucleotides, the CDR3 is TGTGCCAGCAGTTACCCCACAAGTACAGATACGCAGTATTTT.

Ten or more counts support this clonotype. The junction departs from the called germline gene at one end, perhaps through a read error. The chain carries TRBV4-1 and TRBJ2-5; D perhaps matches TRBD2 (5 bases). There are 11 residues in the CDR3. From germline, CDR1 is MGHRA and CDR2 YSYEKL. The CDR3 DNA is TGTGCCAGCAGCCGAGGGGAGACCCAGTACTTC. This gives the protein CASSRGETQYF.

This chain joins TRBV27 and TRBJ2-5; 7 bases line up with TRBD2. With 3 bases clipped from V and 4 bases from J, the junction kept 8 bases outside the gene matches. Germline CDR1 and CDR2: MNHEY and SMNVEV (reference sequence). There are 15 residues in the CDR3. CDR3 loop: CASSLGGGEGETQYF. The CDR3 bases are TGTGCCAGCAGTTTGGGAGGAGGGGAGGGAGAGACCCAGTACTTC.

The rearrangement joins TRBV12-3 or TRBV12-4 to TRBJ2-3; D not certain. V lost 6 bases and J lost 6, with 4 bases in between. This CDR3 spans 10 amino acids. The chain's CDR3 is CASRRDTQYF. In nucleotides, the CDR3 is TGTGCCAGCAGGAGGGATACGCAGTATTTT.

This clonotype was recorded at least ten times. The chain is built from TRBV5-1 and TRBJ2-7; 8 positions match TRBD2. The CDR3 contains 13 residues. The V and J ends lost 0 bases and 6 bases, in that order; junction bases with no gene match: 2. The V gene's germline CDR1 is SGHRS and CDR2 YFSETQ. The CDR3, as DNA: TGCGCCAGCAGCTTGGGACTAGCGAGCGAGCAGTACGTC. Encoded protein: CASSLGLASEQYV.

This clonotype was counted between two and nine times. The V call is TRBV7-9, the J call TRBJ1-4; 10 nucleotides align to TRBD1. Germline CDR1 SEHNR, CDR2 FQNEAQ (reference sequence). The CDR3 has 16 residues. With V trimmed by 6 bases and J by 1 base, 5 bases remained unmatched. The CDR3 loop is CASRSDRGRTNEKLFF. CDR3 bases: TGTGCCAGCAGATCTGACAGGGGGCGAACTAATGAAAAACTGTTTTTT. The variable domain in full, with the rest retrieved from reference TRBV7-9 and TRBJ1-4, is DTGVSQNPRHKITKRGQNVTFRCDPISEHNRLYWYRQTLGQGPEFLTYFQNEAQLEKSRLLSDRFSAERPKGSFSTLEIQRTEQGDSAMYLCASRSDRGRTNEKLFFGSGTQLSVL.

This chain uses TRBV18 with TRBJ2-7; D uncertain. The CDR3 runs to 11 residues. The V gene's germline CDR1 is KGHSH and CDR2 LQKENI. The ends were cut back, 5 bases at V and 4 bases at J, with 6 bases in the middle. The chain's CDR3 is CASSSDYEQYF. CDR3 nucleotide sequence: TGTGCCAGCTCATCTGATTACGAGCAGTACTTC.

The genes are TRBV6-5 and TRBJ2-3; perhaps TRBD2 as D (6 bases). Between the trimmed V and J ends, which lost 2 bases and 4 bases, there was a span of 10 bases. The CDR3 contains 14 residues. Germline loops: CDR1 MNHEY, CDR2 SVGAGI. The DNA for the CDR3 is TGTGCCAGCAGTTACCGGGGGTTCCCAGATACGCAGTATTTT. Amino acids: CASSYRGFPDTQYF.

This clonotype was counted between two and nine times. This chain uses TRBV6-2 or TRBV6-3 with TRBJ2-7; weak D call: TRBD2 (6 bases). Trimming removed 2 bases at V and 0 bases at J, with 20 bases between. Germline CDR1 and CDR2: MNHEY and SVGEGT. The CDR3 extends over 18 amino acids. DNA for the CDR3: TGTGCCAGCAGTTACGATTTTGCCCCAGGAGGGTTCTCCTACGAGCAGTACTTC. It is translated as CASSYDFAPGGFSYEQYF.